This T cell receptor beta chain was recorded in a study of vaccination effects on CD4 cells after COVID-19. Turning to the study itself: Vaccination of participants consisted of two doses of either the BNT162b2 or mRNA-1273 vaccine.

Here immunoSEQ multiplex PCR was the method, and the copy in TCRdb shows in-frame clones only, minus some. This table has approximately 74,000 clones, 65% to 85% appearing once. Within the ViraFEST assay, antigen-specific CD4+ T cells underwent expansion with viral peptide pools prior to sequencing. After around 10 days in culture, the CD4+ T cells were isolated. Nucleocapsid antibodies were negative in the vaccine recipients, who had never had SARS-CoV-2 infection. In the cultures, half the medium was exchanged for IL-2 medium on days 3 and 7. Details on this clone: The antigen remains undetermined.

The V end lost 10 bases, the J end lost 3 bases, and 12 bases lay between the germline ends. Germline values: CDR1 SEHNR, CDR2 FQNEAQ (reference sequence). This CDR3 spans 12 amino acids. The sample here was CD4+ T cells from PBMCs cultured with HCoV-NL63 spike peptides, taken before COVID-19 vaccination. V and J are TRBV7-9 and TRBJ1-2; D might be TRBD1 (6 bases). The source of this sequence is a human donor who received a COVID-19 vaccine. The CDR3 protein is CATITGYYGYTF. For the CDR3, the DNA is TGTGCCACCATAACAGGGTACTATGGCTACACCTTC.